This TCR beta chain was sequenced for a study of cytomegalovirus exposure and HLA in healthy donors. Study-level background: Across almost 400 genotyped donors, about 86% landed in the Caucasian-associated ancestry cluster.

About this clone itself: Its antigen is not known.

This CDR3 contains 14 residues. V was trimmed by 1 base and J by 6 bases, leaving 10 bases between them. Germline CDR1 reads SGHTA; CDR2 reads FQGNSA. Both 60 Vbeta primers and 13 Jbeta primers went into the PCR. Generated by immunoSEQ multiplex PCR, the TCRdb table keeps only in-frame clones and is missing some. The data show around 87,000 clones, with over 70% seen just once and around 2.8% held by the top ten. Whole-study results and caveats: The study flagged roughly 160 TCR beta chains as cytomegalovirus-associated.

Sequenced input: PBMCs. The receptor comes from a man aged 40-49 years in good health and CMV-seronegative. The chain employs TRBV7-2 and TRBJ2-1, with D possibly being TRBD2 (7 bases). CDR3 sequence (DNA): TGTGCCAGCAGCTTAGTAGGGGGGGGCAATGAGCAGTTCTTC. The encoded protein is CASSLVGGGNEQFF.